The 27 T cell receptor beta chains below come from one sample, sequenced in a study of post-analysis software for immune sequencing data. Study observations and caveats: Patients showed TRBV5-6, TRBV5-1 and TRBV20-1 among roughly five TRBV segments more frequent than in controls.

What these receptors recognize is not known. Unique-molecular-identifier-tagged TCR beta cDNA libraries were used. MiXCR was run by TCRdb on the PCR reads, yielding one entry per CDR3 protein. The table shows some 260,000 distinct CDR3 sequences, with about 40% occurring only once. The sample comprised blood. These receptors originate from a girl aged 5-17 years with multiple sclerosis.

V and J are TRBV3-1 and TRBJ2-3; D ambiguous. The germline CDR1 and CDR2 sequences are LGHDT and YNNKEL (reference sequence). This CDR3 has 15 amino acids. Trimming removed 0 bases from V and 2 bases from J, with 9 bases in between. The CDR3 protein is CASSQDIRVTDTQYF. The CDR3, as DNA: TGTGCCAGCAGCCAAGATATAAGGGTCACAGATACGCAGTATTTT.

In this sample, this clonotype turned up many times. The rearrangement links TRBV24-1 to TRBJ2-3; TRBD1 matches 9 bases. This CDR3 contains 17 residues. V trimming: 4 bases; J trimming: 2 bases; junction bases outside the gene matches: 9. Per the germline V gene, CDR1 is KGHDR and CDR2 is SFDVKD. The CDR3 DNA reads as TGTGCCACCAGTGACCCCGGACAGGGGACCTCCACAGATACGCAGTATTTT. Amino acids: CATSDPGQGTSTDTQYF.

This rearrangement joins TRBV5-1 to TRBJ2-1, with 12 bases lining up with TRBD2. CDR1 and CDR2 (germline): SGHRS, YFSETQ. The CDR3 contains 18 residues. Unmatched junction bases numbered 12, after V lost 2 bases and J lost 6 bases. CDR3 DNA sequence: TGCGCCAGCAGCTTTGTTGGGGCGGGACTAGCGGGTTCCAATGAGCAGTTCTTC. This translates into CASSFVGAGLAGSNEQFF.

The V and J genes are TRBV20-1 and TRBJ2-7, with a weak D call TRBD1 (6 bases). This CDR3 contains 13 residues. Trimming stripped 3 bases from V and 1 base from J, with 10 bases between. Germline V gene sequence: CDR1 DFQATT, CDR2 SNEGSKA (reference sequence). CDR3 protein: CSARTDSSYEQYF. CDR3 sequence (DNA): TGCAGTGCTAGGACGGACAGTTCCTACGAGCAGTACTTC.

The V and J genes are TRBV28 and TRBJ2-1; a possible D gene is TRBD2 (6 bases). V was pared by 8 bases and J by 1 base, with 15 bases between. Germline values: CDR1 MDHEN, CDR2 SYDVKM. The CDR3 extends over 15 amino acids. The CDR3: CASGWGGTSYNEQFF. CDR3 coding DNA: TGTGCCAGCGGCTGGGGAGGAACTTCCTACAATGAGCAGTTCTTC.

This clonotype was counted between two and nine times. The CDR3 loop is CSARDRLGAGNNSPLHF. CDR3 nucleotide sequence: TGCAGTGCTAGAGATCGCCTCGGGGCGGGAAATAATTCACCCCTCCACTTT. The V gene is TRBV20-1, the J gene TRBJ1-6, with D tentatively TRBD1 (5 bases). CDR3 size: 17 residues. V was cut by 0 bases and J by 5 bases, with 17 bases left in between. Looked up from germline, CDR1 is DFQATT and CDR2 is SNEGSKA (reference sequence).

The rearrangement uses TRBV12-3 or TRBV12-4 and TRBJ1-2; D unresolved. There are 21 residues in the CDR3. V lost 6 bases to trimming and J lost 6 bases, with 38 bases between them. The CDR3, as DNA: TGTGCCAGCAGCTCGTCGGATCCTGCGTCCCAACCCGGCTATACAACTAATGGCTACACCTTC. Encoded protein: CASSSSDPASQPGYTTNGYTF.

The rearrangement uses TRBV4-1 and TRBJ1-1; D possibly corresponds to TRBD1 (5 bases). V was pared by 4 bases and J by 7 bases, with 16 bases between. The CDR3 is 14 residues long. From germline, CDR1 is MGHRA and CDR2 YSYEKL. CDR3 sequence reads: CASSPLWGSGEAFF. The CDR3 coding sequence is TGCGCCAGCAGCCCCCTTTGGGGGTCCGGTGAAGCTTTCTTT.

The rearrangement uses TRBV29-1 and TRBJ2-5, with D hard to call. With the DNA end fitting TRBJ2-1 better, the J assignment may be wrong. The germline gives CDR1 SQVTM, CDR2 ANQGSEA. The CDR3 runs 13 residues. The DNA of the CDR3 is TGCAGCGTAGTGGGTCGGAAGGAAGAGACCCAGTTCTTC. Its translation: CSVVGRKEETQFF.

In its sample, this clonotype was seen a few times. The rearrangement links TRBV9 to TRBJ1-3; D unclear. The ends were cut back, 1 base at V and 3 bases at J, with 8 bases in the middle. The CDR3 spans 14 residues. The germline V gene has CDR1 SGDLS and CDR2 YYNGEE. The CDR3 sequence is CASSVLGGGNTIYF. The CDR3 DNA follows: TGTGCCAGCAGCGTACTGGGAGGTGGAAACACCATATATTTT.

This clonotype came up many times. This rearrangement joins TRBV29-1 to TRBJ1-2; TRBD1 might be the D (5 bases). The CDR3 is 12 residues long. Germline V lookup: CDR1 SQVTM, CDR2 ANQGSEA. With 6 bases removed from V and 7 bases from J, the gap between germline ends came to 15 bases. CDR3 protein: CSVGDTGVGYTF. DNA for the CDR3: TGCAGCGTGGGGGATACTGGGGTTGGCTACACCTTC.

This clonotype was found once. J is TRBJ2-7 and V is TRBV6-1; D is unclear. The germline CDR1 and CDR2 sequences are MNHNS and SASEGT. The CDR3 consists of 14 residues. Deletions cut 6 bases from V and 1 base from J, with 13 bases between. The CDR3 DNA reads TGTGCCAGCAGCGAATCTGGGGTTTCCTACGAGCAGTACTTC. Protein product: CASSESGVSYEQYF.

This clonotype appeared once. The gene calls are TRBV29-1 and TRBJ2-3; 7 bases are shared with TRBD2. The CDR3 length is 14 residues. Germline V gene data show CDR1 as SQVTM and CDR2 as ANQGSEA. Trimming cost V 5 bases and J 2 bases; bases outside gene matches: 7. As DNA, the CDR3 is TGCAGCGTTCAGCGGGGCGCGGACACAGATACGCAGTATTTT. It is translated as CSVQRGADTDTQYF.

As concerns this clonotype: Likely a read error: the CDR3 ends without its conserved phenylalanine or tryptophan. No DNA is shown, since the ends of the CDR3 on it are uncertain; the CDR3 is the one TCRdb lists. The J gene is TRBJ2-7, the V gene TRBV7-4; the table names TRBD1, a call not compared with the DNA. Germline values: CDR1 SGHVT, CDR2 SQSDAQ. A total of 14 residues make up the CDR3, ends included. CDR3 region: CASSSPDQPLRAVL.

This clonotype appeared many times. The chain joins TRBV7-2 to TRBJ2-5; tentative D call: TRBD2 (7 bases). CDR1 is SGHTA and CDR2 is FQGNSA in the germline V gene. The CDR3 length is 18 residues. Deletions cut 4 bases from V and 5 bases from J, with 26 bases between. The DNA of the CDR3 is TGTGCCAGCAGCTGGCCGGGGGGCGGGGGAACTCTCGGGGAGACCCAGTACTTC. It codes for CASSWPGGGGTLGETQYF.

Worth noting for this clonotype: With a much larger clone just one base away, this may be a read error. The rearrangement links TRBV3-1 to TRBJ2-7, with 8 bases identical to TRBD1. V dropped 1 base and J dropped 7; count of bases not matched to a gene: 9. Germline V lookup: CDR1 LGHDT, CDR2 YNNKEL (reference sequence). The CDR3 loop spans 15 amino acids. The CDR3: CASSQVGQGLNEQYF. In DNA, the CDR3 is TGTGCCAGCAGCCAAGTCGGACAGGGTCTCAATGAGCAGTACTTC.

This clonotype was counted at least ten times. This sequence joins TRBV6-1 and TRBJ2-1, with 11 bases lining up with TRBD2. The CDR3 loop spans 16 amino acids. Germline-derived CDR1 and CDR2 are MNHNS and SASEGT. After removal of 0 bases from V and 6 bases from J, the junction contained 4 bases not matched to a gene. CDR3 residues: CASSEAGLAAFNEQFF. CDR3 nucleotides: TGTGCCAGCAGTGAAGCGGGACTAGCGGCTTTCAATGAGCAGTTCTTC.

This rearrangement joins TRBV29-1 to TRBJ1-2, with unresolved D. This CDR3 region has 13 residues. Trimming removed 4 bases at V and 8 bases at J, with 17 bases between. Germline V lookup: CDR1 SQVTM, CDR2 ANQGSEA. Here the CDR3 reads CSVGEVSTLGYTF. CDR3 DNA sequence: TGCAGCGTTGGAGAGGTATCCACCTTGGGCTACACCTTC.

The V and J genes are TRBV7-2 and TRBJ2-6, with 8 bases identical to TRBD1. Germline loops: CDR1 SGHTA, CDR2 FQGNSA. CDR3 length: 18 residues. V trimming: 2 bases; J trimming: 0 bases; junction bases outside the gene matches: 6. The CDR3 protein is CASSLHTGGASGANVLTF. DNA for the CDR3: TGTGCCAGCAGCTTACATACAGGGGGTGCCTCTGGGGCCAACGTCCTGACTTTC.

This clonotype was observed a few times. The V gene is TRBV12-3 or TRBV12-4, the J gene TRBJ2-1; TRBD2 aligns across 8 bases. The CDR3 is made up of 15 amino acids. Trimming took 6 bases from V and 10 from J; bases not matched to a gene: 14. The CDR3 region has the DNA TGTGCCAGCAGCCTCCGGGGACTAGTGTCCAGGGAGCAGTTCTTC. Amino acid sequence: CASSLRGLVSREQFF.

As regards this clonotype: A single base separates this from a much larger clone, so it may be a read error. The CDR3 is CASSPRVIDTDTQYF. Written as DNA, the CDR3 is TGTGCCAGCAGCCCCAGGGTGATCGACACAGATACGCAGTATTTT. V is TRBV9 and J is TRBJ2-3; D possibly corresponds to TRBD1 (5 bases). Germline CDR1 is SGDLS and CDR2 is YYNGEE. Deletions cut 4 bases from V and 2 bases from J, with 14 bases between. The length of the CDR3 is 15 residues.

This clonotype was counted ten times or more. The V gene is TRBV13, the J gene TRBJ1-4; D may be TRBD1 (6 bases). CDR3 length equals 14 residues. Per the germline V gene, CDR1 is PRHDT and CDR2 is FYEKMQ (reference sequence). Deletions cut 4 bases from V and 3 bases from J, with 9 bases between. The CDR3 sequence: CASSSQGANEKLFF. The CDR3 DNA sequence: TGTGCCAGCAGCTCACAGGGAGCTAATGAAAAACTGTTTTTT.

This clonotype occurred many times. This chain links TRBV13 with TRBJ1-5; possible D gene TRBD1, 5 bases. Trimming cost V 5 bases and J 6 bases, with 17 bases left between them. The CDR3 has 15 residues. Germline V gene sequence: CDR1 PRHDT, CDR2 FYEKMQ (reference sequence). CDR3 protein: CASSPSQGVAQPQHF. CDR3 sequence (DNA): TGTGCCAGCAGCCCTTCCCAGGGAGTAGCTCAGCCCCAGCATTTT.

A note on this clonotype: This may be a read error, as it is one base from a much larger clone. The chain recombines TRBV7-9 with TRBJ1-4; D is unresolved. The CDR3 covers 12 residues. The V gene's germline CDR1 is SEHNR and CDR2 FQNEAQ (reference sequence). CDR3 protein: CASSLAEEKRFF. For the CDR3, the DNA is TGTGCCAGCAGCTTAGCGGAAGAAAAACGGTTTTTT.

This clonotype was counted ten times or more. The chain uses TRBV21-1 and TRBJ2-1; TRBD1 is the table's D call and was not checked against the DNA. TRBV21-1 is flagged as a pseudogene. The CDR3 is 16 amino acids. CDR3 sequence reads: CASSKLWGPYSNEQFF. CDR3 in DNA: TGTGCCAGCAGCAAATTGTGGGGACCCTACAGTAATGAGCAGTTCTTC.

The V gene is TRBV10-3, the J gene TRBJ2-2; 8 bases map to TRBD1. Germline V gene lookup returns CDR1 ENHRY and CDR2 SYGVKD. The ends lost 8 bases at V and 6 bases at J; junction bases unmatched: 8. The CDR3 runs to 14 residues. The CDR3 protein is CAILGQGAAGELFF. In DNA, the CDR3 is TGTGCCATCTTGGGGCAGGGGGCTGCCGGGGAGCTGTTTTTT.

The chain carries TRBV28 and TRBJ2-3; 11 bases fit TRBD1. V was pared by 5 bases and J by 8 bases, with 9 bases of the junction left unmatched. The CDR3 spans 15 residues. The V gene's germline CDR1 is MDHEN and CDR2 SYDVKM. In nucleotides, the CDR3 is TGTGCCAGCAGTATTTCGGACAGGGGGCATGCTACGCAGTATTTT. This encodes CASSISDRGHATQYF.